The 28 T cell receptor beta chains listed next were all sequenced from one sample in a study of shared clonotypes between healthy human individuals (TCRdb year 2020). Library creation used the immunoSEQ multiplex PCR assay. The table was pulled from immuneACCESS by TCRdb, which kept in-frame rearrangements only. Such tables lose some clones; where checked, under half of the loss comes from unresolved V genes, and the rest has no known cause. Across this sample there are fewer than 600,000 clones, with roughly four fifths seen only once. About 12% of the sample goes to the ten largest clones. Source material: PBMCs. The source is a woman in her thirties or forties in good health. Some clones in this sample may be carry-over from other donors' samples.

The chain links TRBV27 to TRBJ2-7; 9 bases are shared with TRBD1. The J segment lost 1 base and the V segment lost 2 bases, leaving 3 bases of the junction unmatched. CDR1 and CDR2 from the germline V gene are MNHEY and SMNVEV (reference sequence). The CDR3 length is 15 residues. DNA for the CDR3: TGTGCCAGCAGTTTAGGACAGGGGACATCCTACGAGCAGTACTTC. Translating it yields CASSLGQGTSYEQYF.

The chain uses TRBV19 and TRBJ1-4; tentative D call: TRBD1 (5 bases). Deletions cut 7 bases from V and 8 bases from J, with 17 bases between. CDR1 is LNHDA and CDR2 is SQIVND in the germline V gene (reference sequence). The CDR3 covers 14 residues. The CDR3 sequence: CASTVHQGGEKLFF. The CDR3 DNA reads TGTGCCAGTACCGTTCACCAGGGCGGAGAAAAACTGTTTTTT.

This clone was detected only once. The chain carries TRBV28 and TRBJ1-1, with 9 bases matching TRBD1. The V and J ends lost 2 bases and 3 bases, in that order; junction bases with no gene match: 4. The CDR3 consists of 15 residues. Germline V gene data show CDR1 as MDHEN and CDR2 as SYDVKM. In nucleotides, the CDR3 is TGTGCCAGCAGTTTAAACAGGGGGCGGGACACTGAAGCTTTCTTT. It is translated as CASSLNRGRDTEAFF. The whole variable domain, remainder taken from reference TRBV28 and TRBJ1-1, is DVKVTQSSRYLVKRTGEKVFLECVQDMDHENMFWYRQDPGLGLRLIYFSYDVKMKEKGDIPEGYSVSREKKERFSLILESASTNQTSMYLCASSLNRGRDTEAFFGQGTRLTVV.

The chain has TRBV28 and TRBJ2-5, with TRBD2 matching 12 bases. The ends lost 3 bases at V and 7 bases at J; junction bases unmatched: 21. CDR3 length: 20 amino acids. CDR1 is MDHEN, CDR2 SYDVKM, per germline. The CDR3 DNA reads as TGTGCCAGCAGTTTGAAGTTAGTGCTAGCGGGAGGGAACAAGGAAGGGACCCAGTACTTC. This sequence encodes CASSLKLVLAGGNKEGTQYF. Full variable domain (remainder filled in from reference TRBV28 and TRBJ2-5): DVKVTQSSRYLVKRTGEKVFLECVQDMDHENMFWYRQDPGLGLRLIYFSYDVKMKEKGDIPEGYSVSREKKERFSLILESASTNQTSMYLCASSLKLVLAGGNKEGTQYFGPGTRLLVL.

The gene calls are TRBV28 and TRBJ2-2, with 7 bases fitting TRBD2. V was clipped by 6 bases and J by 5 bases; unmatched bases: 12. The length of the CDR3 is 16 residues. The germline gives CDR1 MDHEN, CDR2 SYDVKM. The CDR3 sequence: CASRSRLAVGTGELFF. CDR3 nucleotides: TGTGCCAGCAGATCCCGACTAGCTGTGGGAACCGGGGAGCTGTTTTTT.

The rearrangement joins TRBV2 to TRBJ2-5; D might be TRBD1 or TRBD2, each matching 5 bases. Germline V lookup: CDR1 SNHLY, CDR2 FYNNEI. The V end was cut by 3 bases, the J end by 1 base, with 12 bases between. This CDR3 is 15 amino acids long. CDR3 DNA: TGTGCCAGCAGTGACGGAGGCAGGGCCCAAGAGACCCAGTACTTC. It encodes CASSDGGRAQETQYF.

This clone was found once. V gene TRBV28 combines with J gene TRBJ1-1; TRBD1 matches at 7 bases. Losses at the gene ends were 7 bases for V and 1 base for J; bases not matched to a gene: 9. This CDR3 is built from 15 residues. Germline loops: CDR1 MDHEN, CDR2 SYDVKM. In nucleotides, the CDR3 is TGTGCCAGCACCCCCCGACAGGGCTGGAACACTGAAGCTTTCTTT. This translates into CASTPRQGWNTEAFF. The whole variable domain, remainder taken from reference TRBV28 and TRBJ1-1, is DVKVTQSSRYLVKRTGEKVFLECVQDMDHENMFWYRQDPGLGLRLIYFSYDVKMKEKGDIPEGYSVSREKKERFSLILESASTNQTSMYLCASTPRQGWNTEAFFGQGTRLTVV.

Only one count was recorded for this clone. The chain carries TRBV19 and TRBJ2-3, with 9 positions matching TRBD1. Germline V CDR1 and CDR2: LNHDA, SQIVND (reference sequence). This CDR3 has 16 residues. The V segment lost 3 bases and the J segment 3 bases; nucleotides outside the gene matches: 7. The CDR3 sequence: CASSIATGGRTDTQYF. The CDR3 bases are TGTGCCAGTAGTATCGCGACAGGGGGTAGGACAGATACGCAGTATTTT.

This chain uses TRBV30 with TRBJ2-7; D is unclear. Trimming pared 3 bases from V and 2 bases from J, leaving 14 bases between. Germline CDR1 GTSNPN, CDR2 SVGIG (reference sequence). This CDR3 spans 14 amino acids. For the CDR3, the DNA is TGTGCCTGGAGCCCCCAAAGGCCGGCCTACGAGCAGTACTTC. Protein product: CAWSPQRPAYEQYF.

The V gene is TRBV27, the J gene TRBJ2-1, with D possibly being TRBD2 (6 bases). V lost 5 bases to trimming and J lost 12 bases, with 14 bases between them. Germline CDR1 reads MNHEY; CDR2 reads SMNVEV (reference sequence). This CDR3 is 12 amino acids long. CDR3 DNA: TGTGCCAGCAGTCCGGGACTGAGAGCGCAGTTCTTC. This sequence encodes CASSPGLRAQFF.

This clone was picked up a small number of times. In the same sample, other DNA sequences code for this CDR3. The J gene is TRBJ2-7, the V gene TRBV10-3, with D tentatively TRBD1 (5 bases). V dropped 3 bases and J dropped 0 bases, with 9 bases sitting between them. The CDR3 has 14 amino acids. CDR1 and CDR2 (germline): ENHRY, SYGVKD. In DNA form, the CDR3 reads TGTGCCATCAGTGACGGCAGGGTCTCCTACGAGCAGTACTTC. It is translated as CAISDGRVSYEQYF.

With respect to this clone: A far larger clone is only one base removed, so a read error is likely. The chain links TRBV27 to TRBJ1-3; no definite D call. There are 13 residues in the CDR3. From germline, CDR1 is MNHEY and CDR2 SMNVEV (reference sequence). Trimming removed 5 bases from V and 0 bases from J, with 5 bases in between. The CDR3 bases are TGTGCCAGCAGTGGGAACTCTGGAAACACCATATATTTT. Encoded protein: CASSGNSGNTIYF.

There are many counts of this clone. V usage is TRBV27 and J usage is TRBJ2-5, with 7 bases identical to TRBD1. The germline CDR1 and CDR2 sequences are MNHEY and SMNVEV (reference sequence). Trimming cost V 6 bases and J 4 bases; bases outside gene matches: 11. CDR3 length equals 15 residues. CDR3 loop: CASSPTKGARETQYF. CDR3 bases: TGTGCCAGCAGCCCCACAAAGGGGGCCCGAGAGACCCAGTACTTC.

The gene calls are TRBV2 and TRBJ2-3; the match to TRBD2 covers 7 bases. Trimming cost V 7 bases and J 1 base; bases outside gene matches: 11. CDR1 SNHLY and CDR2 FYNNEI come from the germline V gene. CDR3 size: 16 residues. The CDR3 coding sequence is TGTGCCAGCACCCTGGGGGGGGGTTTGGGCACAGATACGCAGTATTTT. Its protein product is CASTLGGGLGTDTQYF. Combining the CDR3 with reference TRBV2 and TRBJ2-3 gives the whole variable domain EPEVTQTPSHQVTQMGQEVILRCVPISNHLYFYWYRQILGQKVEFLVSFYNNEISEKSEIFDDQFSVERPDGSNFTLKIRSTKLEDSAMYFCASTLGGGLGTDTQYFGPGTRLTVL.

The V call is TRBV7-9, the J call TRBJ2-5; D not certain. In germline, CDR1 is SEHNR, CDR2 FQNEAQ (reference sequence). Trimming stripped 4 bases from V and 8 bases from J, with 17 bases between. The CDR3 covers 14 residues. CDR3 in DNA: TGTGCCAGCAGCTCCCCCGGTCCTGGTGAAACCCAGTACTTC. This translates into CASSSPGPGETQYF.

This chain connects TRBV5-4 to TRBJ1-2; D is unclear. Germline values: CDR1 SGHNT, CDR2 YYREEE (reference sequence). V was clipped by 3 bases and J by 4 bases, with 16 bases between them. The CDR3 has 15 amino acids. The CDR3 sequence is CASSSDMNYGYGYTF. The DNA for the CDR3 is TGTGCCAGCAGCTCCGACATGAACTATGGCTATGGCTACACCTTC.

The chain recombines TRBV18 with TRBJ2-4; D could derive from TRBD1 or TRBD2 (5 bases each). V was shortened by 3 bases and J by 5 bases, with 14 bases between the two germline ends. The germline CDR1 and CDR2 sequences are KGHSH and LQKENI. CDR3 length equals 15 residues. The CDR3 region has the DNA TGTGCCAGCTCACCCGGACGGGACGGTGAAAACATTCAGTACTTC. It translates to CASSPGRDGENIQYF.

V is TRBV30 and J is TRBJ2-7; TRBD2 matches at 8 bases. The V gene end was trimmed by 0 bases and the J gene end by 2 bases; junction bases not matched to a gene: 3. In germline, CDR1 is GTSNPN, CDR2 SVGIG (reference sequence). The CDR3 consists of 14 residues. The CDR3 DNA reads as TGTGCCTGGAGTGTACGGGGGGGAACCTACGAGCAGTACTTC. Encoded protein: CAWSVRGGTYEQYF.

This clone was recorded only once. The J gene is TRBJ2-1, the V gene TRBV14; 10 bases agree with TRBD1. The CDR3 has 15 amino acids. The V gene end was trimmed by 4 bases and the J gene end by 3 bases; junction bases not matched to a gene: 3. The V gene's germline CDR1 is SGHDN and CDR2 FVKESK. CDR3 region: CASSPRDRGYNEQFF. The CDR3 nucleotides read TGTGCCAGCAGCCCAAGGGACAGGGGCTACAATGAGCAGTTCTTC. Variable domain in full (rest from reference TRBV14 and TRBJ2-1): EAGVTQFPSHSVIEKGQTVTLRCDPISGHDNLYWYRRVMGKEIKFLLHFVKESKQDESGMPNNRFLAERTGGTYSTLKVQPAELEDSGVYFCASSPRDRGYNEQFFGPGTRLTVL.

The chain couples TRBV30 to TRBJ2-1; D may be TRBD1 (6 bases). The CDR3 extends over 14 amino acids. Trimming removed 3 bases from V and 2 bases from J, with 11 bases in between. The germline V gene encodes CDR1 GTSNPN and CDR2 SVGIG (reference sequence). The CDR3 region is CAWSRGPPYNEQFF. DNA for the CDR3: TGTGCCTGGAGCAGGGGCCCACCCTACAATGAGCAGTTCTTC.

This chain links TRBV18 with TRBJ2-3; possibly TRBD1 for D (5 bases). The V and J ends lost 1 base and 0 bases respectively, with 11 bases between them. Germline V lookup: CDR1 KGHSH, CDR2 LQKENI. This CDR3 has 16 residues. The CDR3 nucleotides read TGTGCCAGCTCACCACGGCAGGGCACTAGCACAGATACGCAGTATTTT. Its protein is CASSPRQGTSTDTQYF.

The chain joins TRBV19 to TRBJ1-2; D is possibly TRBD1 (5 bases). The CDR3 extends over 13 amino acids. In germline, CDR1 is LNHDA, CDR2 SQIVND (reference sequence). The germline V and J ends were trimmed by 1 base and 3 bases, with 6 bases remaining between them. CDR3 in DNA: TGTGCCAGTAGTATAGGGGGACACTATGGCTACACCTTC. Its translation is CASSIGGHYGYTF.

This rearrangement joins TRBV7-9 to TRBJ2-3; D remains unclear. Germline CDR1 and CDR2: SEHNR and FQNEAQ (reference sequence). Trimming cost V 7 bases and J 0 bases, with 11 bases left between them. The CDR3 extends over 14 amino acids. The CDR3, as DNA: TGTGCCAGCACCATTTCTTATAGCACAGATACGCAGTATTTT. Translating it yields CASTISYSTDTQYF. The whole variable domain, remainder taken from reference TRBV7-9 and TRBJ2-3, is DTGVSQNPRHKITKRGQNVTFRCDPISEHNRLYWYRQTLGQGPEFLTYFQNEAQLEKSRLLSDRFSAERPKGSFSTLEIQRTEQGDSAMYLCASTISYSTDTQYFGPGTRLTVL.

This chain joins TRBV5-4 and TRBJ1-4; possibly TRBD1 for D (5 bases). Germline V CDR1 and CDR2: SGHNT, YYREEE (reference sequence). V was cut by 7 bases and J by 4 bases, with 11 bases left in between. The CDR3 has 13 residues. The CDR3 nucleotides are TGTGCCAGCTCTACAGGAAATAATGAAAAACTGTTTTTT. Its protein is CASSTGNNEKLFF.

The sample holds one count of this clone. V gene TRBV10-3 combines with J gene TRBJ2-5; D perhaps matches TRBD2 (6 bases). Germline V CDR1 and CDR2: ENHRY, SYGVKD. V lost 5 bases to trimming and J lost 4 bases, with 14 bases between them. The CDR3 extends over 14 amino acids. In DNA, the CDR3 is TGTGCCATCAGTCCCCCCGGGGGACGAGAGACCCAGTACTTC. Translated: CAISPPGGRETQYF.

The CDR3: CASSFGTALAGFTDTQYF. CDR3 DNA sequence: TGCGCCAGCAGCTTCGGAACCGCGTTAGCGGGATTCACAGATACGCAGTATTTT. This rearrangement joins TRBV5-1 to TRBJ2-3; 8 nucleotides agree with TRBD2. Germline CDR1 is SGHRS and CDR2 is YFSETQ. The CDR3 loop spans 18 amino acids. J lost 2 bases, V lost 2 bases, and 13 bases had no gene match.

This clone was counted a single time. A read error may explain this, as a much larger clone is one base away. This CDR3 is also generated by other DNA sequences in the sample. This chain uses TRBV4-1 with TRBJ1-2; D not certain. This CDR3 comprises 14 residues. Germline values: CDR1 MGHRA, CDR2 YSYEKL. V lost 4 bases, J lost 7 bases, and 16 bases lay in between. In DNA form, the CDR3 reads TGCGCCAGCAGCCCAGTAGTGCCCTCCCTTGGCTACACCTTC. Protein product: CASSPVVPSLGYTF.

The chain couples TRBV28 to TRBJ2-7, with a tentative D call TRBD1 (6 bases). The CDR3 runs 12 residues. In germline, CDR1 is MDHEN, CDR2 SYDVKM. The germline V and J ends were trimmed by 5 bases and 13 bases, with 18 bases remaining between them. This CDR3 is CASSEPPGQQYF. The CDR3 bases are TGTGCCAGCAGTGAACCCCCGGGACAACAATACTTC.